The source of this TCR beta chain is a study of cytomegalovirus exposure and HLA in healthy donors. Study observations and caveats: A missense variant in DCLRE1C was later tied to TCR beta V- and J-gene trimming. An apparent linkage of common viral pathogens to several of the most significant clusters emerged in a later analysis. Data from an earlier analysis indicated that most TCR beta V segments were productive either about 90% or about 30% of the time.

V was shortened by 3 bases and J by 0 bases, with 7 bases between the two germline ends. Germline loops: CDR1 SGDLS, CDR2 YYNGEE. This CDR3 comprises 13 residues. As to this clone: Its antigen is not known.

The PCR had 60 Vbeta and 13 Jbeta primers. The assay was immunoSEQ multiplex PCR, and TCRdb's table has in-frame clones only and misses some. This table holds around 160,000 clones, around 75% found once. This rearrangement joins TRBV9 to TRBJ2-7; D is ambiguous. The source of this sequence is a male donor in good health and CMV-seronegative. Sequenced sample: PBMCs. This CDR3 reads CASSAEASYEQYF. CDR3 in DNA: TGTGCCAGCAGCGCCGAAGCCTCCTACGAGCAGTACTTC.